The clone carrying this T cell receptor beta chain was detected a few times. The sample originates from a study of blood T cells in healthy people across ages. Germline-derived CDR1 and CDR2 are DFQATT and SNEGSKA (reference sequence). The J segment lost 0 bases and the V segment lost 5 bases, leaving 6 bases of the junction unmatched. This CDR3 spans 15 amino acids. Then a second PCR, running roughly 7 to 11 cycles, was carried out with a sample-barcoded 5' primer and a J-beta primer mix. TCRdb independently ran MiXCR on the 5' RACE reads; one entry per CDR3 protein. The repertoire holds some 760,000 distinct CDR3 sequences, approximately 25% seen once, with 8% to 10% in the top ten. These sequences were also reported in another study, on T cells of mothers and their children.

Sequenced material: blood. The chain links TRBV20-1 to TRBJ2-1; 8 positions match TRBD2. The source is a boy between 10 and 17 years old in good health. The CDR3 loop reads CSALGSGSSYNEQFF. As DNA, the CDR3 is TGCAGTGCTCTCGGCAGCGGGAGCTCCTACAATGAGCAGTTCTTC.